This TCR beta chain stems from a study of blood T cell repertoires in COVID-19. Study in general: The origin of the acute and convalescent COVID-19 samples was the United States, Italy and Spain.

Between the trimmed V and J ends, which lost 4 bases and 3 bases, there was a span of 16 bases. The CDR3 sequence is 15 residues long. CDR1 is SGHRS, CDR2 YFSETQ, per germline. Cohorts were assigned according to the clinical history that participants reported. Within the 2 weeks before study entry, each person in the exposed group met a COVID-19 case. The protocol was immunoSEQ multiplex PCR, while the TCRdb copy is restricted to in-frame clones and leaves out a portion. The sample has hundreds of thousands of clones; 83% are singletons. This clone was seen once. The sequenced material came from PBMCs or T cells enriched from blood (not recorded which). This sequence was found in a woman between 50 and 59 years old who had been exposed to COVID-19. The rearrangement uses TRBV5-1 and TRBJ1-1; no firm D call. The CDR3, as DNA: TGCGCCAGCAGCGCCCCTGGTCGGGTCGACACTGAAGCTTTCTTT. This translates into CASSAPGRVDTEAFF.